The 14 T cell receptor beta chains below all came from one sample that was sequenced in a study of tumor-infiltrating lymphocytes in oesophageal squamous cell carcinoma. Via MiXCR, TCRdb re-called the PCR reads, giving one row per CDR3 protein. Of under 20,000 distinct CDR3 sequences in the sample, approximately 40% were seen once. The sample taken for sequencing was esophageal tumor tissue. These receptors were taken from a male donor with esophageal squamous cell carcinoma.

Many counts were recorded for this clonotype. The gene calls are TRBV10-2 and TRBJ2-1; 15 bases fit TRBD2. The J call is doubtful: the DNA matches TRBJ2-7 better. Germline-derived CDR1 and CDR2 are WSHSY and SAAADI. The CDR3 loop spans 15 amino acids. The CDR3: CASAARGLAGGEQYF. The CDR3 DNA sequence: TGCGCCAGCGCTGCGAGGGGACTAGCGGGAGGAGAGCAGTACTTC.

This clonotype was counted many times. It is likely a read error, because the conserved phenylalanine at the end of the CDR3 is missing. It is unclear where the CDR3 begins or ends on the DNA, so no DNA is shown, and the CDR3 is as TCRdb lists it. The CDR3: CASSDSQTLLGGYTFGS. The gene calls are TRBV7-2 and TRBJ2-7. Ends included, the CDR3 has 17 residues. The germline CDR1 and CDR2 sequences are SGHTA and FQGNSA.

In its sample, this clonotype was seen many times. The CDR3 DNA reads as TGTGCCAGCACTTCAAGACAGGGTGGCTACACCTTC. This gives the protein CASTSRQGGYTF. The V gene is TRBV6-1, the J gene TRBJ1-2, with 7 bases aligning to TRBD1. V was clipped by 7 bases and J by 7 bases; unmatched bases: 6. Germline-derived CDR1 and CDR2 are MNHNS and SASEGT. The CDR3 is 12 amino acids.

V is TRBV6-6 and J is TRBJ2-1; 8 nucleotides align to TRBD2. CDR1 and CDR2 from the germline V gene are MNHNY and SVGAGI (reference sequence). The V and J ends lost 7 bases and 0 bases, in that order; junction bases with no gene match: 5. The CDR3 contains 15 residues. CDR3: CASNRGGSSYNEQFF. The CDR3 nucleotides read TGTGCCAGCAACCGGGGGGGGAGCTCCTACAATGAGCAGTTCTTC.

This clonotype was observed many times. A much larger clone differs by one base, so this may be a read error. The CDR3, as DNA: TGTGCCAGCAGTTTTCAGAGACTAGCAGATTTCGATGAGCAGTACTTC. Its translation: CASSFQRLADFDEQYF. This chain uses TRBV12-3 or TRBV12-4 with TRBJ2-5; 7 bases fit TRBD2. V gave up 3 bases and J gave up 11 bases; unmatched junction bases: 18. The length of the CDR3 is 16 residues.

This clonotype came up many times. This rearrangement joins TRBV28 to TRBJ1-5, with no clear D. V lost 3 bases to trimming and J lost 4 bases, with 13 bases between them. The germline V gene has CDR1 MDHEN and CDR2 SYDVKM. The CDR3 has 15 residues. This CDR3 reads CASSFSQTPNQPQHF. The DNA of the CDR3 is TGTGCCAGCAGTTTCTCGCAGACACCGAATCAGCCCCAGCATTTT.

The chain is built from TRBV20-1 and TRBJ2-3; 7 nucleotides align to TRBD1. CDR1 and CDR2 from the germline V gene are DFQATT and SNEGSKA (reference sequence). Trimming took 0 bases from V and 0 from J; bases not matched to a gene: 6. The CDR3 covers 16 residues. CDR3 sequence (DNA): TGCAGTGCTAGAGACCTACAGGGGTCTAGCACAGATACGCAGTATTTT. Its translation: CSARDLQGSSTDTQYF.

This clonotype was seen only a few times. The chain is built from TRBV7-9 and TRBJ2-7, with D possibly matching TRBD2 (5 bases). Trimming stripped 1 base from V and 3 bases from J, with 13 bases between. The CDR3 extends over 15 amino acids. CDR1 SEHNR and CDR2 FQNEAQ come from the germline V gene (reference sequence). DNA of the CDR3: TGTGCCAGCAGCTTAGGTTATGGGAGAAACTACGAGCAGTACTTC. Its translation: CASSLGYGRNYEQYF.

The rearrangement joins TRBV2 to TRBJ1-1; 9 positions match TRBD1. V shed 6 bases, J shed 0 bases, and the junction held 5 bases outside the gene matches. The CDR3 extends over 15 amino acids. Germline V gives CDR1 SNHLY, CDR2 FYNNEI. The CDR3 DNA follows: TGTGCCAGCAGGGGTGGGACAGGGCTGAACACTGAAGCTTTCTTT. This encodes CASRGGTGLNTEAFF. The variable domain in full, with the rest retrieved from reference TRBV2 and TRBJ1-1, is EPEVTQTPSHQVTQMGQEVILRCVPISNHLYFYWYRQILGQKVEFLVSFYNNEISEKSEIFDDQFSVERPDGSNFTLKIRSTKLEDSAMYFCASRGGTGLNTEAFFGQGTRLTVV.

This rearrangement joins TRBV11-2 to TRBJ2-1, with TRBD2 matching 8 bases. The CDR3 contains 15 residues. Germline-derived CDR1 and CDR2 are SGHAT and FQNNGV. Germline trimming cut 6 bases from V and 5 bases from J; bases unmatched to any gene: 9. The CDR3 sequence is CASRIAGSRDNEQFF. For the CDR3, the DNA is TGTGCCAGCAGGATAGCGGGAAGCCGAGACAATGAGCAGTTCTTC.

This clonotype appeared a few times. V and J are TRBV7-2 and TRBJ2-4; D might be TRBD1 (5 bases). Matching the DNA end better, TRBJ2-5 makes the J call doubtful. This CDR3 contains 13 residues. Germline V lookup: CDR1 SGHTA, CDR2 FQGNSA. Here the CDR3 reads CASSQDRGETQYF. The DNA for the CDR3 is TGTGCCAGCAGCCAAGACAGAGGAGAGACCCAGTACTTC.

This clonotype is labeled as medium-sized. The chain uses TRBV6-1 and TRBJ2-7; 11 positions match TRBD1. In germline, CDR1 is MNHNS, CDR2 SASEGT. Trimming cost V 2 bases and J 6 bases; bases outside gene matches: 3. The length of the CDR3 is 14 residues. CDR3 nucleotide sequence: TGTGCCAGCAGTGAACCGGGACAGGGGGGCGAGCAGTACTTC. It codes for CASSEPGQGGEQYF.

This clonotype appeared a few times. The chain links TRBV28 to TRBJ2-7; possibly TRBD2 for D (5 bases). The J call may be faulty, since TRBJ2-5 better matches the DNA end. This CDR3 has 14 residues. Germline CDR1 reads MDHEN; CDR2 reads SYDVKM. CDR3 in amino acids: CASTPGGGGETQYF. The CDR3 region has the DNA TGTGCCAGCACCCCCGGAGGCGGCGGGGAGACCCAGTACTTC.

This clonotype was recorded at least ten times. CDR3 amino acids: CASSLPGPIEEQYF. The CDR3, as DNA: TGTGCCAGCAGCCTCCCGGGACCCATCGAGGAGCAGTACTTC. V gene TRBV5-4 combines with J gene TRBJ2-7; perhaps D is TRBD1 or TRBD2 (5 bases each). The V end was cut by 4 bases, the J end by 7 bases, with 18 bases between. The CDR3 covers 14 residues. Germline CDR1 and CDR2: SGHNT and YYREEE (reference sequence).